The present TCR beta chain was sequenced within a study of blood T cell repertoires in COVID-19. This clone was seen only once. Clones were sequenced by immunoSEQ multiplex PCR, and TCRdb holds only the in-frame ones, with some missing. The data hold fewer than 400,000 clones, with roughly 86% observed a single time. Looked up from germline, CDR1 is SGHNT and CDR2 is YYREEE (reference sequence). The CDR3 spans 16 residues. Trimming left V 2 bases short and J 2 bases short, with 14 bases between. Sequenced material: PBMCs or T cells enriched from blood (not recorded which). The TCR sequence derives from a woman younger than 30 who had recovered from COVID-19. The chain uses TRBV5-4 and TRBJ1-3; possible D gene TRBD1, 5 bases. The CDR3: CASSFRRGEAGNTIYF. Written as DNA, the CDR3 is TGTGCCAGCAGCTTTCGGCGGGGGGAGGCTGGAAACACCATATATTTT. The complete variable domain, with remaining parts taken from reference TRBV5-4 and TRBJ1-3, reads ETGVTQSPTHLIKTRGQQVTLRCSSQSGHNTVSWYQQALGQGPQFIFQYYREEENGRGNFPPRFSGLQFPNYSSELNVNALELDDSALYLCASSFRRGEAGNTIYFGEGSWLTVV.